Ten or more counts support the clone carrying this T cell receptor (beta chain). The data stem from a study of T cells in Graves' hyperthyroidism and ophthalmopathy. The ends were cut back, 4 bases at V and 1 base at J, with 7 bases in the middle. Germline-derived CDR1 and CDR2 are SQVTM and ANQGSEA. The CDR3 is made up of 12 amino acids. What was amplified from RNA transcripts were TCR beta CDR3 regions. A set of HTBI primers served as the primers for a first-round RT-PCR of the TCR CDR3. MiXCR was run by TCRdb on the multiplex PCR reads, yielding one entry per CDR3 protein. The sample records roughly 500,000 distinct CDR3 sequences, 35% to 55% being singletons.

The sequence derives from an adult woman with Graves' disease, either hyperthyroidism or ophthalmopathy (not recorded which). The chain combines TRBV29-1 with TRBJ1-2, with D hard to call. Sequences were obtained from peripheral blood or thyroid tissue (not recorded which). CDR3 residues: CSVVGSNYGYTF. In DNA, the CDR3 is TGCAGCGTTGTCGGGAGTAACTATGGCTACACCTTC.